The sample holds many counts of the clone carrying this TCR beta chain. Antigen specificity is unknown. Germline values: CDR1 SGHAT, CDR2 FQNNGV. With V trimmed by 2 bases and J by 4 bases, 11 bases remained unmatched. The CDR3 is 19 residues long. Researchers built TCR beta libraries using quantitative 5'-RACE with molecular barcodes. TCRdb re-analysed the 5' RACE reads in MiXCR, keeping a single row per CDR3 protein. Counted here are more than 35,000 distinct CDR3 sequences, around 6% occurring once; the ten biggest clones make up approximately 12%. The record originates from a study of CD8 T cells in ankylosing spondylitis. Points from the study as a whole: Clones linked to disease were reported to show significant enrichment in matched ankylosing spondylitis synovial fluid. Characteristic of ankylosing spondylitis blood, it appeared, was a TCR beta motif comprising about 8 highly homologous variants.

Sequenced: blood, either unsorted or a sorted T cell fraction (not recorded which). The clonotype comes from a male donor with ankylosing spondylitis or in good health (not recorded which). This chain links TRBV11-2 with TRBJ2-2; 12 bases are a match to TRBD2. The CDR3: CASSLKGTSGSGVTGELFF. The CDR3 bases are TGTGCCAGCAGCTTAAAGGGGACTAGCGGGTCGGGGGTCACCGGGGAGCTGTTTTTT.